The rows below give T cell receptor beta chains drawn from one sample of a study of regulatory T cells in long-lasting Graves disease. Each CDR3 protein is one row after TCRdb ran MiXCR on the multiplex PCR reads. The sample shows 500,000 to 800,000 distinct CDR3 sequences, 25% to 35% of them seen only once. Sequencing was performed on peripheral blood mononuclear cells (PBMCs), taken when the disease was refractory, from a patient treated with antithyroid drugs. Every receptor here comes from a female donor with Graves disease. Both conserved end residues are part of each CDR3. The order of the fields is clone size, J gene, D gene, V gene, CDR3 protein, CDR3 DNA. A D gene is named only where the DNA matches it firmly. Clone sizes are given selectively: once, few, many, or a class where the clone is expanded.

>few|TRBJ1-1|-|TRBV18
CASSPSGVKAFF
TGTGCCAGCTCACCCTCAGGGGTAAAAGCTTTCTTT
>-|TRBJ2-7|-|TRBV5-4
CASSPRRGTILYNEQYF
TGTGCCAGCAGCCCCCGGAGGGGGACAATCCTTTATAACGAGCAGTACTTC
>-|TRBJ1-2|TRBD1|TRBV12-3/TRBV12-4
CASRSSVRDRSLYGYTF
TGTGCCAGCAGATCTTCGGTCCGGGACAGGAGTCTCTATGGCTACACCTTC
>-|TRBJ2-7|TRBD1|TRBV5-1
CASRSTGRNEQYF
TGCGCCAGCAGGTCGACAGGGCGGAACGAGCAGTACTTC
>many|TRBJ2-2|TRBD2|TRBV28
CASSSTSGSANTGELFF
TGTGCCAGCAGTTCGACTAGCGGGAGCGCGAACACCGGGGAGCTGTTTTTT
>-|TRBJ1-2|-|TRBV28
CASASGGSYGYTF
TGTGCCAGCGCCTCGGGAGGGAGCTATGGCTACACCTTC
>few|TRBJ2-7|-|TRBV7-2
CASSLVGGSGEQYF
TGTGCCAGCAGCTTAGTTGGGGGAAGTGGCGAGCAGTACTTC
>many|TRBJ1-4|-|TRBV12-3/TRBV12-4
CASSFRGSSGEKLFF
TGTGCCAGCAGTTTCAGGGGCAGTTCCGGTGAAAAACTGTTTTTT
>few|TRBJ2-5|-|TRBV3-1
CASSLLWMETQYF
TGTGCCAGCAGCTTACTCTGGATGGAGACCCAGTACTTC
>-|TRBJ2-5|-|TRBV6-4
CASSRDSGTETQYF
TGTGCCAGCAGTAGGGACTCCGGTACAGAGACCCAGTACTTC
>many|TRBJ1-2|TRBD1|TRBV27
CASRLRTGRGYTF
TGTGCCAGCAGACTCAGGACAGGTCGGGGCTACACCTTC
>-|TRBJ1-2|-|TRBV19
CASSTEGNYGYTF
TGTGCCAGTAGTACTGAGGGGAACTATGGCTACACCTTC
>few|TRBJ1-5|-|TRBV6-1
CASSVSGLHNQPQHF
TGTGCCAGCAGTGTCTCGGGACTACACAATCAGCCCCAGCATTTT
>-|TRBJ1-2|-|TRBV27
CASSPIIHRAYGYTF
TGTGCCAGCAGTCCCATCATCCATCGGGCCTATGGCTACACCTTC
>-|TRBJ1-5|-|TRBV19
CASTPGAGWNQPQHF
TGTGCCAGTACCCCCGGGGCAGGGTGGAATCAGCCCCAGCATTTT
>-|TRBJ1-1|-|TRBV30
CAWSDMMLNTEAFF
TGTGCCTGGAGCGACATGATGCTGAACACTGAAGCTTTCTTT
>many|TRBJ1-2|-|TRBV27
CASSPDRGAGGYTF
TGTGCCAGCAGTCCCGACCGGGGGGCTGGTGGCTACACCTTC
>-|TRBJ1-1|-|TRBV6-5
CASSYAVPGTTEAFF
TGTGCCAGCAGTTATGCCGTCCCGGGGACCACTGAAGCTTTCTTT
>-|TRBJ1-2|-|TRBV29-1
CSVERRGLGYTF
TGCAGCGTTGAAAGAAGGGGGTTGGGCTACACCTTC
>few|TRBJ2-7|-|TRBV7-9
CASSLQDYYEQYF
TGTGCCAGCAGCCTACAGGACTACTACGAGCAGTACTTC
>few|TRBJ1-1|TRBD1|TRBV7-2
CASSFPGQAAFF
TGTGCCAGCAGCTTTCCGGGACAGGCAGCTTTCTTT
>few|TRBJ1-5|TRBD1|TRBV12-3/TRBV12-4
CASSAYRDRNQPQHF
TGTGCCAGCAGCGCCTACCGGGACAGAAATCAGCCCCAGCATTTT
>-|TRBJ2-7|-|TRBV30
CAWSRGGEQYF
TGTGCCTGGAGTAGAGGGGGCGAGCAGTACTTC
>many|TRBJ1-2|TRBD1|TRBV12-3/TRBV12-4
CASSLGVGQGIGYTF
TGTGCCAGCAGTTTAGGGGTGGGACAGGGGATTGGCTACACCTTC
>-|TRBJ1-1|-|TRBV2
CASIRRGNPEAFF
TGTGCCAGCATCCGGAGGGGGAATCCTGAAGCTTTCTTT
>many|TRBJ1-2|TRBD1|TRBV28
CASSFPSRTGNYGYTF
TGTGCCAGCAGTTTCCCGAGCCGGACAGGGAACTATGGCTACACCTTC
>few|TRBJ2-7|-|TRBV7-2
CASSQDYSEQYF
TGTGCCAGCAGCCAGGACTACTCCGAGCAGTACTTC
>-|TRBJ1-5|TRBD1|TRBV6-1
CASSQGQGVQPQHF
TGTGCCAGCAGCCAGGGACAGGGGGTACAGCCCCAGCATTTT
>few|TRBJ1-6|-|TRBV12-5
CASGLYNSPLHF
TGTGCTAGTGGCCTTTATAATTCACCCCTCCACTTT
>few|TRBJ1-4|-|TRBV6-5
CASSFAGRTNEKLFF
TGTGCCAGCAGTTTCGCAGGGCGCACTAATGAAAAACTGTTTTTT
>-|TRBJ1-2|-|TRBV6-2/TRBV6-3
CASSLESWSDGYTF
TGTGCCAGCAGCCTGGAATCCTGGAGCGATGGCTACACCTTC
>many|TRBJ1-2|TRBD1|TRBV27
CASSLQGQGAGGYTF
TGTGCCAGCAGTTTACAAGGACAGGGGGCGGGAGGCTACACCTTC
>-|TRBJ1-1|TRBD1|TRBV20-1
CSARRQGDRGTEAFF
TGCAGTGCTAGGCGGCAGGGGGATAGGGGCACTGAAGCTTTCTTT
>-|TRBJ1-1|-|TRBV30
CAWNVPIGPNTEAFF
TGTGCCTGGAATGTCCCGATCGGACCCAACACTGAAGCTTTCTTT
>few|TRBJ1-5|-|TRBV6-1
CASRGVGGNQPQHF
TGTGCCAGCAGAGGGGTCGGGGGCAATCAGCCCCAGCATTTT